A single sample is the source of the 26 T cell receptor beta chains below, sequenced in a study of T cell responses to AZD1222 COVID-19 vaccine. The assay was immunoSEQ multiplex PCR, and TCRdb's table has in-frame clones only and misses some. The sample includes approximately 76,000 clones, 70% to 90% of them seen just once. The source material was peripheral blood, sampled on day 0 of AZD1222 vaccination. The source is an adult in good health.

The chain joins TRBV14 to TRBJ1-4; D unresolved. Trimming pared 0 bases from V and 8 bases from J, leaving 7 bases between. This CDR3 comprises 13 residues. CDR1 and CDR2 from the germline V gene are SGHDN and FVKESK. CDR3 coding DNA: TGTGCCAGCAGCCAAGACCCAAGGGAAAAACTGTTTTTT. It translates to CASSQDPREKLFF.

The gene calls are TRBV11-2 and TRBJ2-1; 10 positions match TRBD2. The CDR3 spans 15 residues. J gave up 4 bases and V 4 bases, and 4 bases lay outside the gene matches. The germline V gene encodes CDR1 SGHAT and CDR2 FQNNGV. In DNA, the CDR3 is TGTGCCAGCAGCTCTAGCGGGAGTGGTTACAATGAGCAGTTCTTC. Its translation is CASSSSGSGYNEQFF.

This chain links TRBV4-1 with TRBJ2-7, with TRBD2 matching 7 bases. This CDR3 contains 16 residues. Germline V lookup: CDR1 MGHRA, CDR2 YSYEKL. V lost 6 bases to trimming and J lost 0 bases; unmatched junction nucleotides: 11. The chain's CDR3 is CASRLTLAPSSYEQYF. CDR3 bases: TGCGCCAGCAGGCTGACACTAGCGCCGAGCTCCTACGAGCAGTACTTC.

The CDR3 nucleotides read TGTGCCAGCAGCCGACAGGGGAATAAGAAGCAAGAGACCCAGTACTTC. This translates into CASSRQGNKKQETQYF. The chain uses TRBV28 and TRBJ2-5; 8 nucleotides agree with TRBD1. V shed 6 bases and J 2 bases; nucleotides not matched to a gene: 11. The CDR3 loop spans 16 amino acids. The germline CDR1 and CDR2 sequences are MDHEN and SYDVKM.

This chain connects TRBV9 to TRBJ2-3; a weak D match, TRBD1 (5 bases). V was trimmed by 3 bases and J by 2 bases, leaving 13 bases between them. The CDR3 contains 15 residues. CDR1 and CDR2 from the germline V gene are SGDLS and YYNGEE. CDR3 amino acids: CASSAGPSVTDTQYF. DNA for the CDR3: TGTGCCAGCAGCGCAGGGCCCTCGGTCACAGATACGCAGTATTTT.

The chain couples TRBV5-4 to TRBJ2-1, with TRBD2 identical over 9 bases. The CDR3 has 16 amino acids. Germline assignment: CDR1 SGHNT and CDR2 YYREEE (reference sequence). V was pared by 4 bases and J by 8 bases, with 13 bases of the junction left unmatched. The CDR3 reads CASSPTRRGGRDEQFF. The DNA for the CDR3 is TGTGCCAGCAGCCCAACCCGGCGGGGGGGCCGCGATGAGCAGTTCTTC.

This clone was picked up one time. The gene calls are TRBV11-2 and TRBJ1-1; a weak D match, TRBD1 (5 bases). Germline V gives CDR1 SGHAT, CDR2 FQNNGV. The CDR3 totals 16 residues. V was clipped by 5 bases and J by 0 bases, with 16 bases between them. The CDR3 protein is CASSPAGGSMNTEAFF. The DNA of the CDR3 is TGTGCCAGCAGCCCCGCGGGGGGGTCCATGAACACTGAAGCTTTCTTT.

This chain uses TRBV6-5 with TRBJ2-7; tentatively, D is TRBD2 (5 bases). V was pared by 0 bases and J by 3 bases, with 9 bases between. CDR3 size: 14 residues. Per germline, CDR1 MNHEY and CDR2 SVGAGI. CDR3 coding DNA: TGTGCCAGCAGTTACTCAGCGGCCCTCTACGAGCAGTACTTC. Its protein product is CASSYSAALYEQYF.

The CDR3 spells CASSSSGNSYEQYF. The DNA of the CDR3 is TGTGCCAGCAGCTCGAGCGGGAATTCCTACGAGCAGTACTTC. V is TRBV9 and J is TRBJ2-7, with TRBD2 identical over 7 bases. V gave up 4 bases and J gave up 1 base; unmatched junction bases: 5. The CDR3 runs 14 residues. CDR1 and CDR2 (germline): SGDLS, YYNGEE.

In DNA form, the CDR3 reads TGTGCCAGTAGTTTCGGACTTGGGTCCGGGGCCAACGTCCTGACTTTC. Translated, it gives CASSFGLGSGANVLTF. The genes are TRBV19 and TRBJ2-6, with a weak D call TRBD2 (5 bases). V dropped 5 bases and J dropped 4 bases, with 15 bases sitting between them. The CDR3 is made up of 16 amino acids. Germline V lookup: CDR1 LNHDA, CDR2 SQIVND (reference sequence). The whole variable domain, remainder taken from reference TRBV19 and TRBJ2-6, is DGGITQSPKYLFRKEGQNVTLSCEQNLNHDAMYWYRQDPGQGLRLIYYSQIVNDFQKGDIAEGYSVSREKKESFPLTVTSAQKNPTAFYLCASSFGLGSGANVLTFGAGSRLTVL.

The rearrangement uses TRBV7-2 and TRBJ2-1; tentative D call: TRBD2 (5 bases). The germline V gene has CDR1 SGHTA and CDR2 FQGNSA. This CDR3 contains 15 residues. The V gene lost 1 base and the J gene lost 2 bases, with 9 bases spanning the gap. CDR3 protein: CASSLGGLAYNEQFF. DNA of the CDR3: TGTGCCAGCAGCTTAGGCGGGTTAGCCTACAATGAGCAGTTCTTC. Variable domain in full (rest from reference TRBV7-2 and TRBJ2-1): GAGVSQSPSNKVTEKGKDVELRCDPISGHTALYWYRQSLGQGLEFLIYFQGNSAPDKSGLPSDRFSAERTGGSVSTLTIQRTQQEDSAVYLCASSLGGLAYNEQFFGPGTRLTVL.

The CDR3 nucleotides read TGTGCCAGCAGTGAAGGCAGGGTGGTCGAAAACATTCAGTACTTC. Protein sequence: CASSEGRVVENIQYF. The chain employs TRBV6-1 and TRBJ2-4; perhaps TRBD1 as D (5 bases). The CDR3 covers 15 residues. Germline lookup yields CDR1 MNHNS and CDR2 SASEGT. Trimming stripped 1 base from V and 5 bases from J, with 12 bases between.

The gene calls are TRBV19 and TRBJ1-2; D uncertain. Trimming took off 10 bases at V and 4 bases at J, with 10 bases between the two ends. The CDR3 spans 11 residues. In germline, CDR1 is LNHDA, CDR2 SQIVND (reference sequence). The CDR3 is CATSGVYGYTF. CDR3 sequence (DNA): TGTGCCACCTCAGGAGTCTATGGCTACACCTTC.

The CDR3 DNA reads TGTGCCAGCACAGCGGCCGGGAACACCGGGGAGCTGTTTTTT. Amino acid sequence: CASTAAGNTGELFF. The rearrangement uses TRBV7-3 and TRBJ2-2, with D maybe TRBD2 (5 bases). The CDR3 spans 14 residues. The V and J ends lost 7 bases and 1 base respectively, with 10 bases between them. Germline CDR1 SGHTA, CDR2 FQGTGA.

The chain links TRBV3-1 (or the pseudogene TRBV3-2) to TRBJ1-1; D is ambiguous. CDR3 length: 14 residues. V lost 0 bases and J 4 bases, leaving 9 bases between the germline ends. Looked up from germline, CDR1 is LGHDT and CDR2 is YNNKEL (reference sequence). The CDR3 bases are TGTGCCAGCAGCCAAGACAGGTTGACCACTGAAGCTTTCTTT. Translated, it gives CASSQDRLTTEAFF.

The genes are TRBV5-8 and TRBJ1-2; perhaps TRBD1 as D (6 bases). The germline V gene encodes CDR1 SGHTS and CDR2 YDEGEE. CDR3 size: 13 residues. V dropped 3 bases and J dropped 4 bases, with 10 bases sitting between them. This CDR3 is CASSSGGGYGYTF. Here the CDR3 DNA reads TGTGCCAGCAGCTCGGGGGGCGGCTATGGCTACACCTTC.

The V gene is TRBV28, the J gene TRBJ1-2; D is undetermined. CDR3 length: 11 residues. The V end was cut by 6 bases, the J end by 2 bases, with 4 bases between. The germline CDR1 and CDR2 sequences are MDHEN and SYDVKM. CDR3 loop: CASSRNYGYTF. The CDR3 nucleotides read TGTGCCAGCAGCCGAAACTATGGCTACACCTTC.

The chain links TRBV2 to TRBJ1-5; 8 bases match TRBD1. The V gene end was trimmed by 6 bases and the J gene end by 1 base; junction bases not matched to a gene: 8. CDR1 is SNHLY, CDR2 FYNNEI, per germline. CDR3 length: 16 residues. CDR3 DNA: TGTGCCAGCAGGATACCGACAGGGGCCAGCAATCAGCCCCAGCATTTT. Translation gives CASRIPTGASNQPQHF.

J is TRBJ2-1 and V is TRBV2, with 7 bases identical to TRBD1. This CDR3 has 14 amino acids. Germline loops: CDR1 SNHLY, CDR2 FYNNEI. V dropped 5 bases and J dropped 5; count of bases not matched to a gene: 6. CDR3 region: CASSTGTAHNEQFF. For the CDR3, the DNA is TGTGCCAGCAGTACCGGGACAGCCCACAATGAGCAGTTCTTC.

This chain connects TRBV28 to TRBJ2-3, with TRBD2 identical over 7 bases. The CDR3 consists of 18 residues. Germline assignment: CDR1 MDHEN and CDR2 SYDVKM. The ends lost 6 bases at V and 0 bases at J; junction bases unmatched: 15. The CDR3 bases are TGTGCCAGCAGCTTAGGGAGCCCTAGCGGAGCCAGCACAGATACGCAGTATTTT. Residues: CASSLGSPSGASTDTQYF.

The V call is TRBV9, the J call TRBJ2-7; no definite D call. CDR3 length equals 14 residues. The germline V gene encodes CDR1 SGDLS and CDR2 YYNGEE. The V end lost 0 bases, the J end lost 2 bases, and 9 bases lay between the germline ends. CDR3 sequence (DNA): TGTGCCAGCAGCGTAGCGATAGGGACCTACGAGCAGTACTTC. It codes for CASSVAIGTYEQYF.

The CDR3 DNA is TGTGCCAGCAGCGTCGGCGGAGAAGGTCGAGAGCAGTACTTC. This translates into CASSVGGEGREQYF. The rearrangement joins TRBV9 to TRBJ2-7, with D uncertain. Germline values: CDR1 SGDLS, CDR2 YYNGEE. This CDR3 has 14 amino acids. V shed 2 bases and J shed 7 bases, with 16 bases lying between them.

This chain links TRBV7-3 with TRBJ1-1, with a tentative D call TRBD1 (6 bases). The CDR3 consists of 18 residues. Germline values: CDR1 SGHTA, CDR2 FQGTGA. Trimming removed 5 bases from V and 7 bases from J, with 29 bases in between. The CDR3 is CASSLERVGGAGGGEAFF. Written as DNA, the CDR3 is TGTGCCAGCAGCCTGGAACGTGTAGGGGGAGCCGGCGGTGGTGAAGCTTTCTTT.

The V gene is TRBV9, the J gene TRBJ2-7; D perhaps matches TRBD1 (6 bases). Germline values: CDR1 SGDLS, CDR2 YYNGEE. This CDR3 is built from 16 residues. V lost 2 bases to trimming and J lost 5 bases, with 20 bases between them. CDR3 DNA: TGTGCCAGCAGCGTTGATGGGACACAACTTAGACACGAGCAGTACTTC. It is translated as CASSVDGTQLRHEQYF.

This clone came up a few times. The V and J genes are TRBV6-4 and TRBJ2-3; TRBD2 aligns across 8 bases. CDR1 and CDR2 (germline): MRHNA, SNTAGT. Trimming cost V 4 bases and J 0 bases; bases outside gene matches: 0. CDR3 size: 14 residues. The CDR3 DNA sequence: TGTGCCAGCAGTGCTAGCGGGAGCACAGATACGCAGTATTTT. Its protein product is CASSASGSTDTQYF.

This rearrangement joins TRBV6-5 to TRBJ2-7, with TRBD1 as a possible D gene (6 bases). The CDR3 has 11 amino acids. Trimming stripped 2 bases from V and 8 bases from J, with 7 bases between. CDR1 MNHEY and CDR2 SVGAGI come from the germline V gene. This chain's CDR3 is CASSYQGQQYF. CDR3 coding DNA: TGTGCCAGCAGTTACCAGGGGCAGCAGTACTTC.